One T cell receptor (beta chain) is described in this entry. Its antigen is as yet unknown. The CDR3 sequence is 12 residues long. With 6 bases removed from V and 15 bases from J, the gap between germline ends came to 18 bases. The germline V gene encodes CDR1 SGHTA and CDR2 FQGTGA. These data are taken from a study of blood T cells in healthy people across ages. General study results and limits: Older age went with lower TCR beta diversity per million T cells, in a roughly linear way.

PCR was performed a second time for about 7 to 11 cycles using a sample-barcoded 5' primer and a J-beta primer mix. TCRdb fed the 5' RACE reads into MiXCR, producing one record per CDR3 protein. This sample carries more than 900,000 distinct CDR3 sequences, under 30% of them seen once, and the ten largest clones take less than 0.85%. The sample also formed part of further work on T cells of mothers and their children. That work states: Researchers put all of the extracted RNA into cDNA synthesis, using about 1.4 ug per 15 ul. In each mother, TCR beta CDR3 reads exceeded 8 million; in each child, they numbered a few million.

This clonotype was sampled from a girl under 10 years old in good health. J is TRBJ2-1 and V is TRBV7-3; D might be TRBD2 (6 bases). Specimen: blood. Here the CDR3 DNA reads TGTGCCAGCAGTCTCATCCCGGGACTGACGTTCTTC. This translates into CASSLIPGLTFF.